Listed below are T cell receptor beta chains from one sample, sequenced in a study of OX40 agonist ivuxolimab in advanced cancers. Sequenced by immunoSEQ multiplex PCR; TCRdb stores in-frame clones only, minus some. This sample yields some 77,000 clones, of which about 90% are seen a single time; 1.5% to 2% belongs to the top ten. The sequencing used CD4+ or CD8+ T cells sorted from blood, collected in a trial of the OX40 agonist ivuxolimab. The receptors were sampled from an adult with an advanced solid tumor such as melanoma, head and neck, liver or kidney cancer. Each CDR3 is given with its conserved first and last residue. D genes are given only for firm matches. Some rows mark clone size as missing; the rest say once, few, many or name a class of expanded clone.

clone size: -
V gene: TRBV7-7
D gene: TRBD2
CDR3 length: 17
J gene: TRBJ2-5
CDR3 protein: CASSLDGLAGGQETQYF
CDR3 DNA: TGTGCCAGCAGCTTAGACGGACTAGCGGGAGGTCAAGAGACCCAGTACTTC

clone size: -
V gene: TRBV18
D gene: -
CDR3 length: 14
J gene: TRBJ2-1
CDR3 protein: CASSRTEYWNEQFF
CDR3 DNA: TGTGCCAGCTCTAGGACCGAGTATTGGAATGAGCAGTTCTTC

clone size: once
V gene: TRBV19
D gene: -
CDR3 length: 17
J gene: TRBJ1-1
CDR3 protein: CASSIPLAPGTSTEAFF
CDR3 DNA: TGTGCCAGTAGTATCCCGTTGGCCCCTGGGACGAGCACTGAAGCTTTCTTT

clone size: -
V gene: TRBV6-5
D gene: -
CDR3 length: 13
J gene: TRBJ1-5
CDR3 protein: CAGSRDPNQPQHF
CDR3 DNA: TGTGCCGGCTCGAGGGATCCTAATCAGCCCCAGCATTTT

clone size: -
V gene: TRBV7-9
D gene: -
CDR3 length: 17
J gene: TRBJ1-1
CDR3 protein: CASSPRYMRAGDTEAFF
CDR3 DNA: TGTGCCAGCAGCCCCCGATATATGAGGGCTGGGGACACTGAAGCTTTCTTT

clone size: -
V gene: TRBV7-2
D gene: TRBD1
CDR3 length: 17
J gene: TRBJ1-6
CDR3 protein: CASSQVPMRQGGSPLHF
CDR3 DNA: TGTGCCAGCAGCCAAGTCCCCATGAGACAGGGAGGATCACCCCTCCACTTT

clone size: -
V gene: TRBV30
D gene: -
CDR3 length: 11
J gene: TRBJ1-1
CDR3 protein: CAGERNTEAFF
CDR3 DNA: TGTGCCGGTGAAAGGAACACTGAAGCTTTCTTT

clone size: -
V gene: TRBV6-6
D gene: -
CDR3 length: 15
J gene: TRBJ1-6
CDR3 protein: CASSYYEVTLTALHF
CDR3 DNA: TGTGCCAGCAGTTACTACGAGGTAACCCTGACAGCCCTCCACTTT

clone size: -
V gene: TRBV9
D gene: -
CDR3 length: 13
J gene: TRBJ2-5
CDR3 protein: CASSGASQETQYF
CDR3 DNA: TGTGCCAGCAGCGGAGCCAGCCAAGAGACCCAGTACTTC

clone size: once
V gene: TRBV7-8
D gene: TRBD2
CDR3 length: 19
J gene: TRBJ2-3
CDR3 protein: CASSLEVSGGNLPTDTQYF
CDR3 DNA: TGTGCCAGCAGCTTAGAGGTTAGCGGGGGGAACCTGCCCACAGATACGCAGTATTTT

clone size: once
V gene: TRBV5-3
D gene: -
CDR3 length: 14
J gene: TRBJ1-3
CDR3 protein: CARSWDRAGNTIYF
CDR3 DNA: TGTGCCAGAAGCTGGGACCGGGCTGGAAACACCATATATTTT

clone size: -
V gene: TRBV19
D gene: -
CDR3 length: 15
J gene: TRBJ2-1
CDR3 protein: CASKGPLGAYNEQFF
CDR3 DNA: TGTGCCAGTAAAGGGCCCCTAGGGGCCTACAATGAGCAGTTCTTC

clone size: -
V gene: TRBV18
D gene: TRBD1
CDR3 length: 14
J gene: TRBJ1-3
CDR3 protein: CASSPRDSGNTIYF
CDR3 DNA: TGTGCCAGCTCACCCAGGGACAGCGGAAACACCATATATTTT

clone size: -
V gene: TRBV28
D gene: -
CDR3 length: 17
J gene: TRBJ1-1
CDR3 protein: CASSFRTFGGDDTEAFF
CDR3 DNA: TGTGCCAGCAGTTTCCGGACCTTCGGGGGCGACGACACTGAAGCTTTCTTT

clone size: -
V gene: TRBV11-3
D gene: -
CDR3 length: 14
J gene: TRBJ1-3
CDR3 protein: CASSLDDKSGRSYF
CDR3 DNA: TGTGCCAGCAGCTTAGATGACAAAAGTGGACGGTCATATTTT

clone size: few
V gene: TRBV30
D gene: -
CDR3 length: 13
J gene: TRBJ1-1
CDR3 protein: CAWKPRMNTEAFF
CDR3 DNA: TGTGCCTGGAAACCCCGGATGAACACTGAAGCTTTCTTT